In this sample, the clone carrying this TCR beta chain turned up a few times. The antigen is not known. This specimen comes from a study of T-cell memory formation after mild COVID-19. Overall study results and limits: Later expanders leaned toward CD4+, whereas clones contracting from day 15 to 85 were balanced CD4/CD8. Detection of some responders pre-infection suggested pre-existing cross-reactive memory T cells participated.

Germline values: CDR1 SGDLS, CDR2 YYNGEE. This CDR3 is built from 15 residues. V shed 6 bases and J shed 2 bases, with 14 bases lying between them. Sample barcodes and UMIs were carried by the TCR alpha and TCR beta cDNA libraries that 5'RACE generated with constant-segment primers. TCRdb reanalysed the 5' RACE reads using MiXCR and keeps one entry per CDR3 protein. The sample contains 250,000 to 300,000 distinct CDR3 sequences, 15% to 20% of which appear only once. The V and J genes are TRBV9 and TRBJ2-2; D remains unclear. Material for sequencing was PBMCs or a T cell subset sorted from them (not recorded which). This TCR derives from a man aged 18 to 29 who had mild COVID-19 (a few samples of this study predate the infection). Cell type and time point are not known. The CDR3 sequence: CASTEKWGNTGELFF. Written as DNA, the CDR3 is TGTGCCAGCACGGAGAAATGGGGAAACACCGGGGAGCTGTTTTTT.